This T cell receptor beta chain was recorded in a study of T cell changes during pregnancy in multiple sclerosis. The CDR3 extends over 17 amino acids. The V and J ends lost 5 bases and 1 base, in that order; junction bases with no gene match: 8. Germline CDR1 is SGHTA and CDR2 is FQGNSA. Profiled with immunoSEQ multiplex PCR; TCRdb holds only in-frame clones, not every one. The table lists fewer than 65,000 clones, 91% of them singletons. This TCR derives from a female donor in good health, enrolled as a control in a pregnancy study. The chain has TRBV7-2 and TRBJ2-2; 9 bases are shared with TRBD2. The input for sequencing was peripheral blood, taken after pregnancy. The CDR3 here is CASSPRPAGGNTGELFF. The CDR3 DNA reads as TGTGCCAGCAGCCCCAGGCCAGCGGGGGGGAACACCGGGGAGCTGTTTTTT.